The T cell receptor beta chain under discussion was sequenced for a study of cytomegalovirus exposure and HLA in healthy donors (dated by TCRdb to 2017 to 2019). For context, the study as a whole: An earlier analysis of some 500 of the donors reported 250 to 350 Gb of sequence data and 117 million unique TCR beta sequences from 150 million to 200 million T cells. An early release covering 550 to 650 HLA-typed donors comprised about 300 gigabases of sequencing data and tens of millions of unique TCR sequences. The number of typed donors differed by locus: about 629-630 for A, B, C, DRB1 and DQB1; about 520 for DQA1; approximately 610 for DPA1; and about 470 for DPB1. Besides the first cohort of some 670 subjects, a separate validation cohort made up of 95 to 150 different subjects was used. In an earlier analysis of a few hundred of the donors, high-throughput TCR beta sequencing was used to judge whether each TCR beta V gene segment behaved as functional or pseudogenic. Both class I and class II loci were covered by HLA typing, at four-digit resolution. Genome-wide SNP genotypes for about 65% of the roughly 670 donors were used in a later genetic analysis, which treated that subset as a discovery cohort. The aim of the study was to test whether cataloging public T cell receptors could identify signatures of past pathogen exposure. Every repertoire in the discovery cohort had been generated on one and the same sequencing platform. Alongside the repertoire data, information on donor age, sex, ethnicity and CMV serostatus was compiled. Among 300 to 450 genotyped donors of the cohort, an average of approximately 240,000 unique TCR beta nucleotide sequences were sequenced per donor, 15% to 20% of them non-productive. The later analysis used no new phenotypic data to find candidate immune exposures, relying instead on TCR beta sequences and their occurrence across donors. To study patterns of TCR occurrence, a later analysis re-analyzed previously published TCR beta repertoires from 666 donors and added high-resolution HLA genotyping. Because of strong linkage in the cohort, roughly five DR-DQ haplotypes were treated as single units for association and clustering. High-throughput TCR immunosequencing, statistical association of individual TCRs with disease status, and machine learning were combined to predict cytomegalovirus infection status. Using immunosequencing, the study profiled T cell repertoires from 550 to 750 subjects and related those repertoires to cytomegalovirus serostatus. The genetic ancestry cluster associated with self-reported Caucasian donors included roughly 84% of the 350 to 500 genotyped donors.

General conclusions and limits of the study: The cohort was sequenced for TCR beta chains only, and without alpha or paired-chain data the features that could be detected were limited. Compared with equally common non-associated chains, HLA-associated TCR beta chains in a later analysis were more clonally expanded and had lower generation probabilities. The study listed 150 to 200 TCR beta chains as associated with cytomegalovirus. A cluster of highly shared sequence variants was judged likely to represent a technical artifact of the sequencing pipeline. Several of the top co-occurrence clusters appeared to be linked to parvovirus B19, influenza, CMV and Epstein-Barr virus, according to a later analysis. Specific HLA alleles were associated with 15,000 to 20,000 TCR beta sequences at a false discovery rate of 0.05 in a later analysis. HLA typing was unavailable for some donors at each locus, so association tests used only the typed subset. The only immune exposure information available for the cohort was CMV serostatus. V-gene and J-gene trimming of TCR beta chains was associated with a missense DCLRE1C variant in a later genetic analysis, and the association was replicated in an independent cohort. Some IMGT-functional V segments, including TRBV6-2 and TRBV6-3, could not be distinguished by the 87-base-pair reads and were therefore excluded. Assigning TCR associations to individual alleles was difficult when HLA alleles, especially DR and DQ, strongly co-occurred. Most TCR sequences were seen in very few donors, while some public TCRs were found in many individuals. According to a later analysis, most CMV-associated TCR beta chains appeared to be HLA-restricted, and the HLA associations seemed to be driven largely by CMV exposure. According to a later genetic analysis, donors in an Asian-associated ancestry cluster had fewer N-insertions in productive TCRs than the approximately 630-donor mean. Because counts were too low, seventeen rarely observed V segments, including chromosome 9 orphons, were left out of the earlier analysis of roughly 600 of the donors. Broadly in line with IMGT annotations, most TCR beta V segments showed up in productive rearrangements about 87% or about 30% of the time in an earlier analysis of 587 of the donors. It was suggested by the authors that the approach could potentially be generalized to other disease states and immunological phenotypes. In vitro tests confirmed that a few of the cytomegalovirus-associated TCR beta chains recognize cytomegalovirus antigens. A further reported finding was that TCR beta sequences accurately predicted the HLA-A and HLA-B alleles for most subjects in the first cohort. Sequencing depth was assumed to be roughly uniform across donors in the presence/absence analyses, though that assumption may not hold. The classifier was reported to diagnose cytomegalovirus status with high specificity and sensitivity in both the original and validation cohorts. Correlated functional status among segregating V segments might be attributable to linkage disequilibrium, but an unknown experimental factor could not be ruled out. In a later analysis, the rate of TCR association differed among HLA loci, with DRB1 alleles having the most associated TCRs and HLA-C alleles having the fewest.

The CDR3 goes from the cysteine to the phenylalanine over 14 residues. CDR3 DNA only is kept here, 42 bases in frame from base 1. A distance of 6 bases separates the germline ends of V and J, which lose 1 base and 0 bases respectively. The germline V gene encodes CDR1 LNHNV and CDR2 YYDKDF (reference sequence). Libraries came from the immunoSEQ multiplex PCR assay. For the multiplex PCR, a mixture combining 60 forward primers for TCR Vbeta segments and 13 reverse primers for TCR Jbeta segments was used. A multiplex PCR assay on genomic DNA amplified the CDR3 region of rearranged TCR beta genes. On the Illumina HiSeq System, the amplified TCR beta libraries were sequenced as 87-base-pair reads. The authors' analysis ran thus. In a later analysis, approximately 74 million unique TCR beta chains were counted across the roughly 610 repertoires, and roughly 11 million of these chains were shared by at least two donors. To remove PCR and sequencing errors, raw reads were error-corrected and collapsed into unique sequences using a nearest-neighbor algorithm that merged closely related sequences. Alignment of CDR3 sequences to IMGT reference sequences was used to assign V, D and J gene segments. For a sequence to be retained, a match of at least six nucleotides was required to both a V gene segment and a J gene segment. Rearrangements were called productive when the CDR3 lacked stop codons and stayed in frame with V and J; all others were non-productive. CDR3 was defined according to IMGT convention as the region running from the second conserved V-encoded cysteine to the conserved J-encoded phenylalanine. The earlier analysis of 500 to 650 of the donors excluded any sequence lacking an unambiguous match to a single V gene segment. An earlier analysis of 587 of the donors called V segments functional above 56.7% productive rearrangements and segregating when the between-donor standard deviation exceeded 5%. A statistical classification framework was built for diagnosing cytomegalovirus status from the catalog of TCR beta chain sequences. A later analysis assigned V and J genes by comparing TCR nucleotide sequences with IMGT/GENE-DB human TR gene sequences. In a later analysis, CDR3 sequences and most-parsimonious VDJ recombination scenarios were assigned using the TCRdist pipeline. A later analysis defined each TCR beta chain by its CDR3 amino acid sequence plus V-gene family, and excluded reads lacking a unique V-gene family. In a later analysis, several hundred highly shared, low-generation-probability nucleotide sequences were removed to address suspected cross-contamination and a sequencing artifact. In a later analysis, a clonal expansion index for each public chain was calculated from normalized within-repertoire ranks of inferred template counts. In a later analysis, generation probabilities were computed using a VDJ recombination model fitted to out-of-frame rearrangements, and the results were checked against IGoR. In a later analysis, hypergeometric tests were used to score TCR-TCR, TCR-HLA and TCR-CMV co-occurrence, with a repertoire-size bias correction applied to TCR pairs. False discovery rates were estimated in a later analysis by permuting HLA or CMV assignments 20 times. In a later analysis, co-occurring TCRs were grouped using DBSCAN, and TCRdist sequence similarity was added for clustering within HLA-allele-positive subsets. Repertoires with fewer than 30,000 or more than 120,000 public chains were left out of co-occurrence clustering, as were about 5 repertoires with anomalous nucleotide sharing. Here the immuneACCESS table is served through TCRdb, limited to in-frame sequences with V and J called. Missing clones are a known gap in these copies; in checked studies unresolved V genes cover under half, and the rest lacks a known reason. D and trimming were read from the DNA, whereas the V and J calls and clone size are those reported in that table. The sample contains fewer than 250,000 clones, about four fifths of them found a single time. Roughly a tenth of the sample belongs to the ten largest clones.

The cohort was made up of under 800 healthy bone marrow donors. All cohort members were sampled while nominally healthy, although unrecorded immune exposures were likely present. The donor tested CMV seropositive, placing the donor among the 289 seropositive members of the cohort. Each donor provided a peripheral blood sample, and peripheral blood mononuclear cells were used for TCR beta sequencing. Genomic DNA extraction from the blood cell samples was performed with the Qiagen DNeasy Blood Extraction Kit. Concerning this clone: The target of this receptor is not known. No base quality information exists; no much larger clone differs at one position.

The chain is made from TRBV15 and TRBJ1-2; TRBD1 is a weak D gene call, 6 bases matching. Source material: PBMCs. This sequence was found in a woman aged 45 to 65 in good health and CMV-seropositive. CDR3 region: CATSRAGANYGYTF. The DNA sequence is TGTGCCACCAGCAGAGCAGGGGCTAACTATGGCTACACCTTC.